This T cell receptor beta chain was observed in a study of human T cells and chemical hapten exposure. About the research overall: Sensitization applied 2% DPC to about 2 cm by about 2 cm of upper inner arm skin.

The library labeled individual cDNA molecules by adding unique molecular identifiers to them. One entry per CDR3 protein results from TCRdb running MiXCR on the RACE reads. In the table there are around 100,000 distinct CDR3 sequences, approximately 11% of which are singletons. Time point defined: patch test 1, 2 weeks after DPC sensitization. Treatment denoted: therapeutic diphenylcyclopropenone sensitization with weekly scalp DPC. This clonotype has more than one count but fewer than ten. Trimming pared 4 bases from V and 4 bases from J, leaving 17 bases between. From germline, CDR1 is DFQATT and CDR2 SNEGSKA (reference sequence). The CDR3 is made up of 15 amino acids.

The specimen comprised whole blood, sampled in connection with sensitization to the hapten diphenylcyclopropenone (DPC). The sequence derives from a woman aged 40 to 55 with alopecia areata. Some clones in this sample may be carry-over from other donors' samples. The chain employs TRBV20-1 and TRBJ1-5; D unresolved. The CDR3 reads CSAISGGGRNQPQHF. The CDR3 DNA sequence: TGCAGTGCTATTTCCGGCGGCGGGCGGAATCAGCCCCAGCATTTT.